This TCR beta chain was profiled in a study of blood T cells in healthy people across ages. Study-wide points: In the absence of known donor CMV status, changes in expanded clonotypes were possibly confounded. With age, beta diversity per million T cells declined roughly linearly, significantly by approximately 41.

With a J-beta primer mix and a sample-barcoded 5' primer, a second PCR ran 7 to 11 cycles. TCRdb re-derived calls from the 5' RACE reads in MiXCR, one entry per CDR3 protein. The sample lists 1.5 million or so distinct CDR3 sequences, approximately 43% occurring once. As concerns this clonotype: Its antigen remains unknown.

The specimen was blood. The origin of this receptor is a woman under 30 in good health.

The CDR3, as DNA: TGCAGTGCTAGGGCTCCTCGGGCCACCACTAACTATGGCTACACCTTC. Translation: CSARAPRATTNYGYTF. The gene calls are TRBV20-1 and TRBJ1-2, with D unresolved. With 3 bases removed from V and 0 bases from J, the gap between germline ends came to 17 bases. The CDR3 length is 16 residues. Germline CDR1 DFQATT, CDR2 SNEGSKA (reference sequence).